This T cell receptor (beta chain) was documented in a study of T cells after yellow fever vaccination. Overall study results and limits: Booster samples showed a return of most primary-vaccination clones (approximately 95% CD4, approximately 85% CD8). Weaker overall was a secondary response that nonetheless peaked faster, on day 5 versus 15. Although most clonotypes did not, a small share appeared in both CD4 and CD8 compartments.

The study made its TCR cDNA through 5'RACE template switching. That step introduced a universal primer site along with UMIs. TCRdb re-called the 5' RACE reads through MiXCR, storing one row per CDR3 protein. The table has about 75,000 distinct CDR3 sequences, 7.3% seen once. This clonotype was observed many times. Its antigen is unidentified. The CDR3 is 13 residues long. V was cut by 0 bases and J by 3 bases, with 6 bases left in between. The germline V gene encodes CDR1 MGHRA and CDR2 YSYEKL. The source of this sequence is a young man who received the YFV17D yellow fever vaccine. Sequences were derived from CD8+ T cells sorted from PBMCs, sampled 10 to 11 days after the first yellow fever vaccination. This chain uses TRBV4-1 with TRBJ2-7, with D tentatively TRBD2 (5 bases). DNA for the CDR3: TGCGCCAGCAGCCAAGAAGAGGGCTACGAGCAGTACTTC. Its translation: CASSQEEGYEQYF.